This entry lists 16 T cell receptor beta chains sequenced from one sample in a study of STAT3 mutations in large granular lymphocyte leukemia. Study conclusions and caveats: Every T-LGLL patient had at least one immunodominant TCRbeta clonotype.

Produced via immunoSEQ multiplex PCR; TCRdb's table is partial and in-frame only. The sample contains 30,000 to 45,000 clones, 70% to 90% of which appear only once. The antigens these receptors bind are not known. The sample was PBMCs. The origin of the receptors is a human donor with T large granular lymphocyte leukemia. Some clones in this sample may be carry-over from other donors' samples.

The rearrangement links TRBV7-9 to TRBJ2-5, with D possibly being TRBD1 or TRBD2 (5 bases each). The CDR3 runs to 14 residues. The V end lost 6 bases, the J end lost 6 bases, and 17 bases lay between the germline ends. Germline loops: CDR1 SEHNR, CDR2 FQNEAQ (reference sequence). The CDR3 DNA sequence: TGTGCCAGCAGTCCCGAGGGGTTCCTTCAGACCCAGTACTTC. Its translation is CASSPEGFLQTQYF. The full variable domain, in which reference TRBV7-9 and TRBJ2-5 provide the parts outside the CDR3, is DTGVSQNPRHKITKRGQNVTFRCDPISEHNRLYWYRQTLGQGPEFLTYFQNEAQLEKSRLLSDRFSAERPKGSFSTLEIQRTEQGDSAMYLCASSPEGFLQTQYFGPGTRLLVL.

The rearrangement links TRBV7-8 to TRBJ2-1, with 7 bases fitting TRBD2. Looked up from germline, CDR1 is SGHVS and CDR2 is FQNEAQ. This CDR3 has 15 amino acids. V dropped 3 bases and J dropped 5; count of bases not matched to a gene: 7. The chain's CDR3 is CASSFEGLADNEQFF. In DNA form, the CDR3 reads TGTGCCAGCAGCTTTGAGGGTCTAGCGGACAATGAGCAGTTCTTC.

The gene calls are TRBV7-2 and TRBJ2-4, with D perhaps matching TRBD1 (5 bases). Trimming cost V 2 bases and J 0 bases, with 11 bases left between them. Germline V gene lookup returns CDR1 SGHTA and CDR2 FQGNSA. The CDR3 spans 16 residues. The CDR3 DNA reads as TGTGCCAGCAGCTTATCAGGGTCCAAAGCCAAAAACATTCAGTACTTC. It is translated as CASSLSGSKAKNIQYF.

The chain carries TRBV11-2 and TRBJ2-7, with 9 bases fitting TRBD1. Germline CDR1 SGHAT, CDR2 FQNNGV. Trimming removed 4 bases from V and 7 bases from J; junction bases left unmatched: 8. The CDR3 sequence is 14 residues long. The CDR3: CASSSGQGVREQYV. The CDR3 region has the DNA TGTGCCAGCAGCTCGGGACAGGGAGTGCGGGAGCAGTACGTC.

This clone was picked up a small number of times. The chain carries TRBV30 and TRBJ1-3; no clear D gene. Looked up from germline, CDR1 is GTSNPN and CDR2 is SVGIG (reference sequence). The CDR3 is 13 amino acids. The V gene lost 0 bases and the J gene lost 2 bases, with 5 bases spanning the gap. Here the CDR3 DNA reads TGTGCCTGGAGTGTAATTCCTGGAAACACCATATATTTT. Amino acids: CAWSVIPGNTIYF.

The J gene is TRBJ2-3, the V gene TRBV27; 12 nucleotides align to TRBD2. CDR3 length: 16 residues. CDR1 MNHEY and CDR2 SMNVEV come from the germline V gene (reference sequence). Trimming took 5 bases from V and 1 from J; bases not matched to a gene: 4. CDR3 DNA sequence: TGTGCCAGCAGTCCCAGACTAGCGGGGGGCACAGATACGCAGTATTTT. It codes for CASSPRLAGGTDTQYF.

This clone has only one observation. This chain uses TRBV19 with TRBJ2-3; the D call may be TRBD1 or TRBD2 (6 bases each). Germline V lookup: CDR1 LNHDA, CDR2 SQIVND (reference sequence). V was pared by 7 bases and J by 4 bases, with 12 bases between. This CDR3 region has 13 residues. CDR3 amino acids: CASNRGPADTQYF. The CDR3 nucleotides are TGTGCCAGTAATCGGGGGCCCGCAGATACGCAGTATTTT.

The sample holds one count of this clone. This chain joins TRBV10-2 and TRBJ2-7; 7 nucleotides agree with TRBD2. Per germline, CDR1 WSHSY and CDR2 SAAADI. CDR3 size: 15 residues. V trimming: 8 bases; J trimming: 2 bases; junction bases outside the gene matches: 12. The DNA of the CDR3 is TGCGCCAGCGGGGGAGGGTGGGGGACTCCCTACGAGCAGTACTTC. Protein: CASGGGWGTPYEQYF.

This chain uses TRBV27 with TRBJ1-1; D gene ambiguous. V was shortened by 3 bases and J by 1 base, with 9 bases between the two germline ends. The CDR3 sequence is 14 residues long. The germline V gene has CDR1 MNHEY and CDR2 SMNVEV (reference sequence). The DNA of the CDR3 is TGTGCCAGCAGTTTGGGCCAGAGGAACACTGAAGCTTTCTTT. This translates into CASSLGQRNTEAFF.

The rearrangement joins TRBV9 to TRBJ2-2; 8 bases fit TRBD2. This CDR3 is 16 amino acids long. From germline, CDR1 is SGDLS and CDR2 YYNGEE. With V trimmed by 0 bases and J by 2 bases, 3 bases remained unmatched. CDR3 sequence (DNA): TGTGCCAGCAGCGTAGTCGCGGGGGGCAACACCGGGGAGCTGTTTTTT. The encoded protein is CASSVVAGGNTGELFF.

The chain has TRBV18 and TRBJ2-7, with TRBD1 identical over 9 bases. CDR1 is KGHSH, CDR2 LQKENI, per germline. There are 16 residues in the CDR3. V lost 3 bases, J lost 1 base, and 7 bases stayed unmatched. This CDR3 reads CASSPGGTGTSYEQYF. In DNA, the CDR3 is TGTGCCAGCTCACCCGGTGGGACAGGGACTTCCTACGAGCAGTACTTC.

V gene TRBV5-4 combines with J gene TRBJ1-4; possible D gene TRBD1, 5 bases. The CDR3 extends over 14 amino acids. Trimming removed 0 bases at V and 5 bases at J, with 8 bases between. CDR1 and CDR2 from the germline V gene are SGHNT and YYREEE (reference sequence). CDR3 in amino acids: CASSLGTKNEKLFF. The CDR3, as DNA: TGTGCCAGCAGCTTGGGGACAAAGAATGAAAAACTGTTTTTT.

In DNA form, the CDR3 reads TGTGCCAGTAGTATAGACGATGACACCAATGAGCAGTTCTTC. It translates to CASSIDDDTNEQFF. The rearrangement uses TRBV19 and TRBJ2-1, with D hard to call. Germline-derived CDR1 and CDR2 are LNHDA and SQIVND (reference sequence). Trimming left V 0 bases short and J 6 bases short, with 9 bases between. This CDR3 has 14 residues.

CDR3 nucleotide sequence: TGTGCCAGCAGAGAGAACACTGAAGCTTTCTTT. Its translation: CASRENTEAFF. The chain is built from TRBV7-9 and TRBJ1-1; D is undetermined. With 6 bases removed from V and 1 base from J, the gap between germline ends came to 3 bases. The CDR3 loop spans 11 amino acids. CDR1 is SEHNR, CDR2 FQNEAQ, per germline (reference sequence).

This clone was seen more than once but under ten times. The chain is built from TRBV30 and TRBJ1-5; D might be TRBD1 (5 bases). The CDR3 is made up of 13 amino acids. Per germline, CDR1 GTSNPN and CDR2 SVGIG (reference sequence). The V gene lost 5 bases and the J gene lost 3 bases, with 11 bases spanning the gap. The CDR3 loop reads CAWGARDNQPQHF. CDR3 nucleotides: TGTGCCTGGGGGGCCAGGGACAATCAGCCCCAGCATTTT. The full variable domain, completed using reference TRBV30 and TRBJ1-5, is SQTIHQWPATLVQPVGSPLSLECTVEGTSNPNLYWYRQAAGRGLQLLFYSVGIGQISSEVPQNLSASRPQDRQFILSSKKLLLSDSGFYLCAWGARDNQPQHFGDGTRLSIL.

The genes are TRBV7-9 and TRBJ1-1; D gene uncertain. V gave up 1 base and J gave up 2 bases, with 5 bases separating them. Germline CDR1 and CDR2: SEHNR and FQNEAQ (reference sequence). The CDR3 is 13 residues long. The CDR3 DNA is TGTGCCAGCAGCTTAGAGACAAACACTGAAGCTTTCTTT. This translates into CASSLETNTEAFF.